These 26 T cell receptor beta chains were all obtained from the same sample, sequenced in a study of T cells in localized non-small cell lung cancer. TCRdb's copy holds only in-frame clones and misses some; the assay was immunoSEQ multiplex PCR. The data hold around 70,000 clones, with roughly 90% observed a single time. The sample here was peripheral blood, taken before any cancer treatment. These receptor sequences come from a male donor older than 55 with stage III squamous cell lung carcinoma.

The chain joins TRBV7-2 to TRBJ1-6, with D maybe TRBD1 (5 bases). Trimming shortened V by 2 bases and J by 14 bases, and 16 bases separated the two germline ends. CDR1 is SGHTA, CDR2 FQGNSA, per germline. CDR3 length: 14 residues. CDR3 coding DNA: TGTGCCAGCAGCTTAAAAAGTGGGGGGAAGGCCCTCCACTTT. It is translated as CASSLKSGGKALHF. The entire variable domain, with the rest obtained from reference TRBV7-2 and TRBJ1-6, is as follows: GAGVSQSPSNKVTEKGKDVELRCDPISGHTALYWYRQSLGQGLEFLIYFQGNSAPDKSGLPSDRFSAERTGGSVSTLTIQRTQQEDSAVYLCASSLKSGGKALHFGNGTRLTVT.

This clone is a singleton in its sample. V and J are TRBV11-2 and TRBJ1-3; 8 nucleotides match TRBD1. V gave up 0 bases and J gave up 0 bases; unmatched junction bases: 13. CDR1 is SGHAT, CDR2 FQNNGV, per germline. The CDR3 is 20 residues long. CDR3 sequence (DNA): TGTGCCAGCAGCTTAGAGCGTTCGCCGGGACAGGTTTTCTCTGGAAACACCATATATTTT. Translated, it gives CASSLERSPGQVFSGNTIYF. The full variable domain, rest sourced from reference TRBV11-2 and TRBJ1-3, is EAGVAQSPRYKIIEKRQSVAFWCNPISGHATLYWYQQILGQGPKLLIQFQNNGVVDDSQLPKDRFSAERLKGVDSTLKIQPAKLEDSAVYLCASSLERSPGQVFSGNTIYFGEGSWLTVV.

This rearrangement joins TRBV7-2 to TRBJ1-2, with a weak D call TRBD1 (5 bases). V was shortened by 1 base and J by 3 bases, with 12 bases between the two germline ends. The CDR3 sequence is 15 residues long. Germline CDR1 reads SGHTA; CDR2 reads FQGNSA. The CDR3 DNA reads as TGTGCCAGCAGCTTAGAGAGGGGCGTTCACTATGGCTACACCTTC. Its translation: CASSLERGVHYGYTF.

V gene TRBV18 combines with J gene TRBJ2-2; a weak D match, TRBD2 (5 bases). CDR1 is KGHSH, CDR2 LQKENI, per germline. The CDR3 loop spans 16 amino acids. V lost 3 bases, J lost 6 bases, and 17 bases lay in between. This CDR3 is CASSPLGVGGSGELFF. The CDR3 coding sequence is TGTGCCAGCTCACCCCTTGGGGTTGGAGGATCCGGGGAGCTGTTTTTT.

This chain connects TRBV2 to TRBJ2-4, with no clear D. The CDR3 is 11 residues long. V lost 3 bases and J lost 7, with 4 bases in between. CDR1 and CDR2 (germline): SNHLY, FYNNEI. The CDR3: CASSEGNIQYF. CDR3 DNA sequence: TGTGCCAGCAGTGAGGGTAACATTCAGTACTTC.

The V gene is TRBV10-3, the J gene TRBJ1-1; 9 bases map to TRBD1. Trimming at V came to 4 bases and at J to 2 bases, leaving 5 bases not matched to a gene. The CDR3 covers 15 residues. CDR1 ENHRY and CDR2 SYGVKD come from the germline V gene. As DNA, the CDR3 is TGTGCCATCAGTGCGGGGGACAGGGCAAACACTGAAGCTTTCTTT. This codes for CAISAGDRANTEAFF.

The chain uses TRBV5-1 and TRBJ2-2; D unclear. CDR1 and CDR2 (germline): SGHRS, YFSETQ. The CDR3 contains 15 residues. V was clipped by 4 bases and J by 3 bases, with 13 bases between them. The CDR3 DNA reads TGCGCCAGCAGCGTTCTGGGCCCGGACACCGGGGAGCTGTTTTTT. Protein: CASSVLGPDTGELFF.

The chain has TRBV2 and TRBJ1-6, with 8 bases aligning to TRBD1. V gave up 6 bases and J gave up 8 bases; unmatched junction bases: 6. There are 14 residues in the CDR3. Germline loops: CDR1 SNHLY, CDR2 FYNNEI. The CDR3 loop is CASRGDRLYSPLHF. Written as DNA, the CDR3 is TGTGCCAGCAGGGGGGACAGGCTGTATTCACCCCTCCACTTT.

This chain connects TRBV25-1 to TRBJ2-4, with 9 bases matching TRBD2. The CDR3 length is 17 residues. Germline-derived CDR1 and CDR2 are MGHDK and SYGVNS. J gave up 1 base and V 2 bases, and 6 bases lay outside the gene matches. CDR3 nucleotides: TGTGCCAGCAGTGAAGCGGGAGGGGCGAGGGCCAAAAACATTCAGTACTTC. Encoded protein: CASSEAGGARAKNIQYF.

This sequence joins TRBV5-8 and TRBJ2-4; tentative D call: TRBD1 (6 bases). Trimming shortened V by 4 bases and J by 0 bases, and 17 bases separated the two germline ends. CDR1 SGHTS and CDR2 YDEGEE come from the germline V gene. The CDR3 sequence is 17 residues long. The CDR3 region is CASSQDSGHLAKNIQYF. For the CDR3, the DNA is TGTGCCAGCAGCCAGGACTCGGGACACCTAGCCAAAAACATTCAGTACTTC.

The chain carries TRBV5-1 and TRBJ1-1; TRBD1 is a possible D gene (6 bases). V lost 0 bases, J lost 2 bases, and 14 bases lay in between. Germline-derived CDR1 and CDR2 are SGHRS and YFSETQ. The CDR3 runs 16 residues. The CDR3 reads CASSLGGARGNTEAFF. The CDR3 bases are TGCGCCAGCAGCTTGGGGGGGGCGCGAGGTAACACTGAAGCTTTCTTT.

The chain combines TRBV5-1 with TRBJ1-4; D is uncertain. The CDR3 has 13 residues. The germline gives CDR1 SGHRS, CDR2 YFSETQ. The V gene lost 0 bases and the J gene lost 8 bases, with 8 bases spanning the gap. The chain's CDR3 is CASSLDHREKLFF. CDR3 in DNA: TGCGCCAGCAGCTTGGACCATCGAGAAAAACTGTTTTTT.

The genes are TRBV29-1 and TRBJ2-3; TRBD2 matches at 9 bases. Germline CDR1 reads SQVTM; CDR2 reads ANQGSEA. The CDR3 runs to 14 residues. J was trimmed by 5 bases and V by 6 bases; bases with no gene match: 9. Here the CDR3 DNA reads TGCAGCGTCGACGCTAGCGGGGTGATAGATACGCAGTATTTT. This translates into CSVDASGVIDTQYF.

V usage is TRBV5-1 and J usage is TRBJ2-3, with unresolved D. Germline CDR1 SGHRS, CDR2 YFSETQ. This CDR3 is built from 13 residues. V lost 8 bases to trimming and J lost 1 base, with 11 bases between them. CDR3 bases: TGCGCCAGTCACGCTTCGGGCACAGATACGCAGTATTTT. It specifies CASHASGTDTQYF.

The chain uses TRBV27 and TRBJ1-2; 9 bases fit TRBD1. The trim removed 7 bases at V and 8 bases at J, leaving 8 bases unmatched. CDR1 is MNHEY, CDR2 SMNVEV, per germline (reference sequence). The CDR3 is made up of 13 amino acids. The CDR3 protein is CASKGTGRRGYTF. The CDR3 bases are TGTGCCAGCAAAGGGACAGGGCGGCGGGGCTACACCTTC.

Comments on this clone: The sample has other DNA sequences that encode this CDR3 too. The V and J genes are TRBV20-1 and TRBJ1-1, with D uncertain. V was cut by 2 bases and J by 1 base, with 2 bases left in between. This CDR3 is 11 amino acids long. Germline assignment: CDR1 DFQATT and CDR2 SNEGSKA (reference sequence). The CDR3: CSARRNTEAFF. The CDR3 DNA reads as TGCAGTGCTAGAAGGAACACTGAAGCTTTCTTT.

The rearrangement links TRBV7-2 to TRBJ2-3; D gene unclear. The CDR3 spans 12 residues. The germline gives CDR1 SGHTA, CDR2 FQGNSA. The V end was cut by 5 bases, the J end by 6 bases, with 9 bases between. The CDR3 DNA reads as TGTGCCAGCAGCCAAGACTGGGATACGCAGTATTTT. Translating gives CASSQDWDTQYF.

The chain has TRBV11-2 and TRBJ2-3; D is possibly TRBD2 (7 bases). CDR1 and CDR2 from the germline V gene are SGHAT and FQNNGV. V lost 5 bases, J lost 6 bases, and 15 bases lay in between. CDR3 size: 14 residues. The CDR3 coding sequence is TGTGCCAGCAGCCTAGGGGGGGCCAGGGATACGCAGTATTTT. Translation: CASSLGGARDTQYF. The full variable domain, with the rest looked up from reference TRBV11-2 and TRBJ2-3, is EAGVAQSPRYKIIEKRQSVAFWCNPISGHATLYWYQQILGQGPKLLIQFQNNGVVDDSQLPKDRFSAERLKGVDSTLKIQPAKLEDSAVYLCASSLGGARDTQYFGPGTRLTVL.

This sequence joins TRBV5-5 and TRBJ2-5; 12 positions agree with TRBD1. Germline V CDR1 and CDR2: SGHKS, YYEKEE (reference sequence). The CDR3 is 16 residues long. The V and J ends lost 6 bases and 2 bases, in that order; junction bases with no gene match: 8. The CDR3 loop is CASTLGTGGLQETQYF. In DNA, the CDR3 is TGTGCCAGCACCCTGGGGACAGGGGGCCTACAAGAGACCCAGTACTTC.

The genes are TRBV30 and TRBJ1-5; maybe TRBD1 (6 bases). V lost 5 bases and J lost 2, with 13 bases in between. The germline V gene encodes CDR1 GTSNPN and CDR2 SVGIG (reference sequence). The CDR3 sequence is 14 residues long. The CDR3 loop is CAWAGGAGNQPQHF. CDR3 DNA: TGTGCCTGGGCTGGGGGGGCAGGCAATCAGCCCCAGCATTTT.

The chain has TRBV7-2 and TRBJ2-3; D remains unclear. This CDR3 region has 14 residues. Germline CDR1 is SGHTA and CDR2 is FQGNSA. Trimming cost V 5 bases and J 2 bases, with 11 bases left between them. The CDR3 bases are TGTGCCAGCAGCCCCTCTACCAACACAGATACGCAGTATTTT. It yields the protein CASSPSTNTDTQYF.

This clone was counted ten times or more. This rearrangement joins TRBV30 to TRBJ1-4, with no clear D. The CDR3 has 13 amino acids. Trimming took 4 bases from V and 8 from J, leaving 14 bases between them. Germline V gives CDR1 GTSNPN, CDR2 SVGIG (reference sequence). CDR3 in DNA: TGTGCCTGGAATTCCCAACTAGGGGAAAAACTGTTTTTT. Protein product: CAWNSQLGEKLFF. Based on the CDR3 plus reference TRBV30 and TRBJ1-4, the full variable domain is SQTIHQWPATLVQPVGSPLSLECTVEGTSNPNLYWYRQAAGRGLQLLFYSVGIGQISSEVPQNLSASRPQDRQFILSSKKLLLSDSGFYLCAWNSQLGEKLFFGSGTQLSVL.

In its sample, this clone was seen once. J is TRBJ1-4 and V is TRBV19; D gene uncertain. V lost 2 bases, J lost 7 bases, and 14 bases lay in between. The CDR3 totals 15 residues. Germline V CDR1 and CDR2: LNHDA, SQIVND (reference sequence). CDR3 sequence reads: CASSISKTAGEKLFF. The DNA for the CDR3 is TGTGCCAGTAGTATAAGTAAGACGGCGGGTGAAAAACTGTTTTTT.

The V and J genes are TRBV5-3 and TRBJ2-7, with 9 bases lining up with TRBD1. TRBV5-3 is labeled an ORF, and its function is uncertain. Trimming took 8 bases from V and 7 from J; bases not matched to a gene: 16. The CDR3 runs to 15 residues. In DNA, the CDR3 is TGTGCCAGGAGGCCCGGGACAGGGCCCTTTGAAGAGCAGTACGTC. This sequence encodes CARRPGTGPFEEQYV.

CDR3 region: CASRGLAGGDTGELFF. In DNA form, the CDR3 reads TGCGCCAGCAGGGGACTAGCGGGGGGAGACACCGGGGAGCTGTTTTTT. V is TRBV5-1 and J is TRBJ2-2; 15 nucleotides align to TRBD2. The J segment lost 3 bases and the V segment lost 5 bases, leaving 2 bases of the junction unmatched. Germline CDR1 and CDR2: SGHRS and YFSETQ. There are 16 residues in the CDR3.

The chain employs TRBV6-6 and TRBJ1-1; D ambiguous. The CDR3 runs 15 residues. V shed 4 bases and J shed 1 base, with 13 bases lying between them. Germline assignment: CDR1 MNHNY and CDR2 SVGAGI (reference sequence). The CDR3 region is CASSSLGISNTEAFF. As DNA, the CDR3 is TGTGCCAGCAGTTCGCTGGGGATTTCGAACACTGAAGCTTTCTTT.